These 18 T cell receptor beta chains came from one sample sequenced in a study of T cell clonality in common variable immunodeficiency (dated by TCRdb to the mid-2010s). Antigens for these TCRs are unknown. Library method: the immunoSEQ multiplex PCR assay. This immuneACCESS table, as held by TCRdb, lists in-frame sequences with V and J called but not all clones. Of the missing ones, under half trace to an unresolved V gene in checked studies; the others have no known cause. The sample counts under 15,000 clones, each observed more than once. The ten most abundant clones make up more than 5.5% of the sample. What the work shows at the level of the full study, not this receptor alone: CVID TCRbeta sequences were reported to have fewer deletions and N-nucleotide insertions and to lack highly modified clones with 13 or more V deletions.

Sequenced: peripheral blood mononuclear cells. The receptors originated from a human donor with common variable immunodeficiency.

Ten or more counts support this clone. With the read ending 3 residues before the CDR3 end, the germline J gene is used to fill in that end. This chain joins TRBV6-2 or TRBV6-3 and TRBJ1-5; 10 bases fit TRBD1. Germline CDR1 reads MNHEY; CDR2 reads SVGEGT. J gave up 5 bases and V 7 bases, and 8 bases lay outside the gene matches. The CDR3 loop spans 15 amino acids. The sequenced part of the CDR3 DNA is TGTGCCAGCATCCGGGACAGGGGTCTGGATCAGCCC. This encodes CASIRDRGLDQP. The CDR3 as a whole reads CASIRDRGLDQPQHF.

In regard to this clone: The sequenced fragment ends 3 residues before the CDR3 boundary, so the rest is inferred from the germline J gene. The rearrangement joins TRBV19 to TRBJ2-2; 9 nucleotides align to TRBD1. CDR1 and CDR2 from the germline V gene are LNHDA and SQIVND (reference sequence). With 5 bases clipped from V and 2 bases from J, the junction kept 6 bases outside the gene matches. The length of the CDR3 is 16 residues. The sequenced part of the CDR3 DNA is TGTGCCAGTAGTCGACCACAGGGGGCCAACACCGGGGAG. As protein: CASSRPQGANTGE. The whole CDR3 is CASSRPQGANTGELFF.

There are a few counts of this clone. Read sequence stops 3 residues before the CDR3 end, and the germline J gene provides the missing end. The chain links TRBV5-1 to TRBJ1-2; a possible D gene is TRBD1 (5 bases). Per germline, CDR1 SGHRS and CDR2 YFSETQ. CDR3 size: 14 residues. V was cut by 0 bases and J by 7 bases, with 13 bases left in between. CDR3 DNA (partial): TGCGCCAGCAGCTTGGCCGAAGGGGCTGGTGGC. It yields the protein CASSLAEGAGG. From start to end, the CDR3 is CASSLAEGAGGYTF.

This clone was observed a handful of times. The read halts 3 residues ahead of the CDR3 end, with the missing end drawn from the germline J gene. The chain uses TRBV19 and TRBJ2-2; 10 positions match TRBD1. The V segment lost 8 bases and the J segment 5 bases; nucleotides outside the gene matches: 5. Germline CDR1 and CDR2: LNHDA and SQIVND (reference sequence). The CDR3 sequence is 14 residues long. The CDR3 loop reads CASFRDRGTGELFF. CDR3 DNA, as far as it was read: TGTGCCAGTTTCCGGGACAGGGGTACCGGGGAG.

As concerns this clone: The CDR3 is cut off 3 residues early in the read; its end comes from the germline J gene. The chain combines TRBV18 with TRBJ1-5; D remains unclear. Germline assignment: CDR1 KGHSH and CDR2 LQKENI. Trimming cost V 1 base and J 5 bases, with 6 bases left between them. The CDR3 covers 13 residues. The CDR3 is CASSPRGDQPQHF. The DNA read from the CDR3 is TGTGCCAGCTCACCACGCGGGGATCAGCCC.

A remark on this clone: The read terminates 3 residues ahead of where the CDR3 ends, so the germline J gene completes it. V is TRBV7-2 and J is TRBJ2-3; possibly TRBD2 for D (6 bases). V shed 0 bases and J shed 6 bases, with 10 bases lying between them. CDR3 length: 14 amino acids. The germline V gene encodes CDR1 SGHTA and CDR2 FQGNSA. CDR3 residues: CASSLAASEDTQYF. Incomplete CDR3 DNA: TGTGCCAGCAGCTTAGCAGCTAGCGAGGATACG.

Concerning this clone: The read terminates 3 residues ahead of where the CDR3 ends, so the germline J gene completes it. The chain carries TRBV19 and TRBJ1-5; D is unclear. CDR1 LNHDA and CDR2 SQIVND come from the germline V gene (reference sequence). With 1 base removed from V and 7 bases from J, the gap between germline ends came to 8 bases. This CDR3 region has 13 residues. Incomplete CDR3 DNA: TGTGCCAGTAGTATAGCAGTGTACCAGCCC. It yields the protein CASSIAVYQP. In full, the CDR3 reads CASSIAVYQPQHF.

Regarding this clone: The read terminates 3 residues ahead of where the CDR3 ends, so the germline J gene completes it. The V gene is TRBV30, the J gene TRBJ2-7; D remains unclear. The CDR3 covers 12 residues. Germline CDR1 reads GTSNPN; CDR2 reads SVGIG (reference sequence). Trimming pared 3 bases from V and 3 bases from J, leaving 9 bases between. The CDR3 sequence is CAWRTGFYEQYF. Partial CDR3 DNA: TGTGCCTGGAGGACTGGCTTCTACGAG.

This clone showed up just a few times. The read finishes 3 residues shy of the CDR3 end, and the germline J gene is used to complete it. V and J are TRBV5-1 and TRBJ2-2; either TRBD1 or TRBD2 may supply D (5 bases each). V lost 0 bases and J 3 bases, leaving 12 bases between the germline ends. CDR1 is SGHRS and CDR2 is YFSETQ in the germline V gene. CDR3 length equals 16 residues. The CDR3 is CASSLERGVHTGELFF. CDR3 DNA (partial): TGCGCCAGCAGCTTGGAGAGGGGTGTCCACACCGGGGAG.

This clone showed up just a few times. The missing CDR3 end, 3 residues past where the read stops, is filled in from the germline J gene. The chain links TRBV7-9 to TRBJ2-5; the D is unclear. Germline V gene lookup returns CDR1 SEHNR and CDR2 FQNEAQ (reference sequence). V was clipped by 2 bases and J by 2 bases, with 9 bases between them. This CDR3 is built from 14 residues. The covered CDR3 bases are TGTGCCAGCAGCTTAAATTGGCATCAAGAGACC. It encodes CASSLNWHQET. The CDR3 in full is CASSLNWHQETQYF.

This clone was seen many times. The chain's CDR3 is CASSSVRASPLHF. The sequenced part of the CDR3 DNA is TGTGCCAGCAGCTCCGTCAGGGCTTCACCC. The genes are TRBV7-3 and TRBJ1-6, with D possibly matching TRBD1 (5 bases). The read gets to within 3 residues of the CDR3 end, and the germline J gene fills in the rest. Trimming stripped 4 bases from V and 9 bases from J, with 10 bases between. CDR3 length: 13 amino acids. Germline V gene data show CDR1 as SGHTA and CDR2 as FQGTGA.

The table lists this clone with many counts. The CDR3 extends 3 residues past the end of the read, so its final part is completed from the germline J gene. This chain joins TRBV7-6 and TRBJ2-7; 9 nucleotides line up with TRBD1. This CDR3 contains 15 residues. Germline V gene lookup returns CDR1 SGHVS and CDR2 FNYEAQ. V gave up 1 base and J gave up 2 bases; unmatched junction bases: 3. CDR3 DNA (partial): TGTGCCAGCAGCTTAGAGTGGACAGGGGCCTACGAG. It codes for CASSLEWTGAYE. The CDR3 reads in full as CASSLEWTGAYEQYF.

This clone was observed a handful of times. Coverage ceases 3 residues before the CDR3 finishes, and the germline J gene fills in the end. This chain links TRBV2 with TRBJ2-7, with 8 bases fitting TRBD1. The CDR3 loop spans 14 amino acids. Germline CDR1 and CDR2: SNHLY and FYNNEI. Unmatched junction bases numbered 5, after V lost 7 bases and J lost 0 bases. The CDR3 DNA, read in part, is TGTGCCAGCATCAGACAGGGGAGCTCCTACGAG. It is translated as CASIRQGSSYE. The entire CDR3 reads CASIRQGSSYEQYF.

This clone has just a few counts. The read ends 3 residues before the CDR3 terminus; that terminus is restored from the germline J gene. The chain couples TRBV7-3 to TRBJ2-3, with 8 bases aligning to TRBD1. Trimming removed 5 bases from V and 2 bases from J; junction bases left unmatched: 6. Per the germline V gene, CDR1 is SGHTA and CDR2 is FQGTGA. The CDR3 sequence is 15 residues long. The CDR3 is CASSIGTGFTDTQYF. Partial CDR3 DNA: TGTGCCAGCAGCATCGGGACAGGATTCACAGATACG.

In this sample, this clone turned up a few times. The CDR3 end falls 3 residues outside the read, so it is completed with the germline J gene. The gene calls are TRBV30 and TRBJ2-3; D is ambiguous. V lost 5 bases to trimming and J lost 7 bases, with 10 bases between them. Germline CDR1 is GTSNPN and CDR2 is SVGIG (reference sequence). The CDR3 length is 11 residues. The CDR3 sequence is CAWGPANTQYF. CDR3 bases read: TGTGCCTGGGGCCCTGCCAATACG.

This clone was seen only a few times. Read coverage stops 3 residues before the CDR3 terminus; the germline J gene supplies the remainder. The rearrangement links TRBV2 to TRBJ2-7; D not certain. The ends were cut back, 10 bases at V and 6 bases at J, with 10 bases in the middle. The CDR3 length is 10 residues. Germline values: CDR1 SNHLY, CDR2 FYNNEI. The sequenced part of the CDR3 DNA is TGTGCCACATTCTCGGGCGAG. It encodes CATFSGE. The full-length CDR3 reads as CATFSGEQYF.

About this clone itself: The read terminates 3 residues ahead of where the CDR3 ends, so the germline J gene completes it. The rearrangement uses TRBV19 and TRBJ2-5, with D maybe TRBD1 (5 bases). The germline V gene encodes CDR1 LNHDA and CDR2 SQIVND (reference sequence). Trimming left V 5 bases short and J 7 bases short, with 14 bases between. The CDR3 runs to 13 residues. The CDR3 bases that were read are TGTGCCAGTAGTTATACAGGTTTAGGGACC. Protein: CASSYTGLGT. The complete CDR3 sequence is CASSYTGLGTQYF.

For this clone: The read ends 3 residues before the CDR3 terminus; that terminus is restored from the germline J gene. The chain recombines TRBV20-1 with TRBJ2-3; weak D call: TRBD2 (6 bases). CDR3 length: 15 amino acids. CDR1 and CDR2 from the germline V gene are DFQATT and SNEGSKA (reference sequence). The V gene lost 5 bases and the J gene lost 4 bases, with 19 bases spanning the gap. Here the CDR3 reads CSAAIWAGRSDTQYF. The part of the CDR3 DNA that was read is TGCAGTGCTGCAATTTGGGCGGGGCGGTCAGATACG.